The present T cell receptor (beta chain) was sequenced within a study of shared clonotypes between healthy human individuals. As regards this clone: The same CDR3 is also encoded by other DNA sequences in this sample.

The CDR3 has 10 residues. Germline V gene sequence: CDR1 DFQATT, CDR2 SNEGSKA (reference sequence). The V end was cut by 6 bases, the J end by 5 bases, with 8 bases between. Nashville, Tennessee was home to all donors, who were Caucasian adults. Naive CD45RA+ and memory CD45RA-negative subsets were split from CD4+ cells. Method: immunoSEQ multiplex PCR; TCRdb's copy keeps in-frame clones and lacks some. The sample contains nearly 1 million clones, over 75% of which appear only once. The rearrangement links TRBV20-1 to TRBJ2-7; D is perhaps TRBD1 or TRBD2 (5 bases each). The sequence derives from a man aged 18 to 29 in good health. The sample consisted of memory CD4+ T cells sorted from blood. Subset specified: CD45RA-negative fraction. The CDR3 region is CSAGRDEQYF. In nucleotides, the CDR3 is TGCAGTGCGGGGCGGGACGAGCAGTACTTC.